Below, 20 T cell receptor beta chains from the same sample are listed, as sequenced in a study of sequential checkpoint blockade in melanoma. Assay used: immunoSEQ multiplex PCR; TCRdb lists only in-frame clones, some missing. Of more than 8,000 clones in the sample, 59% were seen once. Specified treatment: randomized to nivolumab then ipilimumab (arm A) or the reverse (arm B). The sequences come from CD8+ T cells sorted from blood (inferred from file names), collected from a patient given nivolumab and ipilimumab in sequence. The origin of the receptors is a human donor with melanoma.

This clone is medium-sized (0.01 to 0.1%) by share. The chain uses TRBV7-9 and TRBJ2-7; D perhaps matches TRBD1 (6 bases). This CDR3 spans 14 amino acids. Germline V gene sequence: CDR1 SEHNR, CDR2 FQNEAQ (reference sequence). V was pared by 5 bases and J by 2 bases, with 13 bases between. The CDR3: CASSPRDTPYEQYF. Written as DNA, the CDR3 is TGTGCCAGCAGCCCCAGGGACACGCCCTACGAGCAGTACTTC.

The chain links TRBV6-5 to TRBJ1-5; tentatively, D is TRBD1 (6 bases). V was clipped by 6 bases and J by 13 bases, with 19 bases between them. The CDR3 is 13 residues long. The germline CDR1 and CDR2 sequences are MNHEY and SVGAGI. CDR3 coding DNA: TGTGCCAGCAGCTCCGCCACAGGGACGCTTCAGCATTTT. This codes for CASSSATGTLQHF.

As concerns this clone: Germline is not matched at one junction end, which may reflect a read error. This sequence joins TRBV29-1 and TRBJ2-7; 7 positions match TRBD1. Germline V gene data show CDR1 as SQVTM and CDR2 as ANQGSEA. The CDR3 runs 13 residues. For the CDR3, the DNA is TGCAGGGTGGAAGGGGGCAGCTCCTACGGGCAGTACTTC. Its translation is CRVEGGSSYGQYF.

This chain connects TRBV13 to TRBJ2-5; maybe TRBD1 (6 bases). This CDR3 is 13 amino acids long. CDR1 and CDR2 from the germline V gene are PRHDT and FYEKMQ (reference sequence). V was clipped by 5 bases and J by 3 bases, with 10 bases between them. DNA for the CDR3: TGTGCCAGCAGCGCAGGGGTTAAAGAGACCCAGTACTTC. It translates to CASSAGVKETQYF.

This clone has only a few counts. Other DNA sequences in the sample encode the same CDR3. The J gene is TRBJ2-7, the V gene TRBV5-1; possibly TRBD1 for D (6 bases). This CDR3 region has 16 residues. Trimming stripped 3 bases from V and 3 bases from J, with 19 bases between. Looked up from germline, CDR1 is SGHRS and CDR2 is YFSETQ. The CDR3 is CASSSTPGTSLYEQYF. As DNA, the CDR3 is TGCGCCAGCAGCTCCACACCCGGGACAAGCCTCTACGAGCAGTACTTC.

Of note for this clone: Different DNA sequences within this sample yield the same CDR3. CDR3 residues: CASSQGGQILRSPLHF. For the CDR3, the DNA is TGCGCCAGCAGCCAAGGCGGCCAAATTCTGCGTTCACCCCTCCACTTT. This sequence joins TRBV4-1 and TRBJ1-6; D not resolved. In germline, CDR1 is MGHRA, CDR2 YSYEKL. The CDR3 runs 16 residues. V was pared by 1 base and J by 9 bases, with 16 bases between.

The chain couples TRBV4-1 to TRBJ1-2; 8 bases map to TRBD1. With 2 bases clipped from V and 6 bases from J, the junction kept 11 bases outside the gene matches. This CDR3 is 16 amino acids long. Germline assignment: CDR1 MGHRA and CDR2 YSYEKL. Here the CDR3 DNA reads TGCGCCAGCAGCCAAATTGCTGGGACAGGCGGGCATGGCTACACCTTC. Its protein is CASSQIAGTGGHGYTF.

By sample share, this clone is medium-sized. This rearrangement joins TRBV28 to TRBJ1-4; 7 bases map to TRBD1. The junction had 6 bases not matched to a gene; V was cut back by 3 bases and J by 8 bases. This CDR3 has 14 amino acids. Germline V gene data show CDR1 as MDHEN and CDR2 as SYDVKM. CDR3 DNA: TGTGCCAGCAGTTTCGCACAGGGGATAGAAAAACTGTTTTTT. Translated: CASSFAQGIEKLFF.

The CDR3 DNA follows: TGTGCCAGCGGGAGAGGCTCCATCGGGTCACCCCTCCACTTT. Translation: CASGRGSIGSPLHF. The chain recombines TRBV27 with TRBJ1-6; no clear D gene. CDR3 length: 14 residues. Trimming stripped 8 bases from V and 10 bases from J, with 18 bases between. CDR1 and CDR2 from the germline V gene are MNHEY and SMNVEV (reference sequence).

The genes are TRBV27 and TRBJ2-7, with D possibly matching TRBD1 (6 bases). The CDR3 has 14 residues. Trimming cost V 3 bases and J 4 bases, with 13 bases left between them. CDR1 and CDR2 from the germline V gene are MNHEY and SMNVEV (reference sequence). CDR3 sequence: CASSLVPGTYEQYF. In DNA form, the CDR3 reads TGTGCCAGCAGTTTGGTGCCAGGGACATACGAGCAGTACTTC.

This chain links TRBV4-3 with TRBJ1-1, with 9 bases lining up with TRBD1. This CDR3 spans 16 amino acids. In germline, CDR1 is LGHNA, CDR2 YSLEER. V lost 3 bases, J lost 5 bases, and 10 bases stayed unmatched. The CDR3 DNA is TGCGCCAGCAGCCACGGGACAGGGCGGAGGGGAACTGAAGCTTTCTTT. Its protein product is CASSHGTGRRGTEAFF.

The chain carries TRBV28 and TRBJ1-6, with TRBD1 matching over 9 bases. Looked up from germline, CDR1 is MDHEN and CDR2 is SYDVKM. V shed 8 bases, J shed 8 bases, and the junction held 7 bases outside the gene matches. This CDR3 spans 14 amino acids. CDR3 protein: CASDSRDRDSPLHF. CDR3 coding DNA: TGTGCCAGCGATTCCCGGGACAGGGATTCACCCCTCCACTTT.

V is TRBV28 and J is TRBJ2-7; 8 bases fit TRBD2. CDR1 and CDR2 from the germline V gene are MDHEN and SYDVKM. The CDR3 covers 15 residues. Trimming removed 0 bases from V and 3 bases from J; junction bases left unmatched: 4. CDR3: CASSLWGTSNYEQYF. The CDR3 coding sequence is TGTGCCAGCAGTTTATGGGGGACTAGTAACTACGAGCAGTACTTC. Drawing the rest from reference TRBV28 and TRBJ2-7, the complete variable domain is DVKVTQSSRYLVKRTGEKVFLECVQDMDHENMFWYRQDPGLGLRLIYFSYDVKMKEKGDIPEGYSVSREKKERFSLILESASTNQTSMYLCASSLWGTSNYEQYFGPGTRLTVT.

This clone was counted a single time. The V gene is TRBV7-3, the J gene TRBJ1-2, with 7 bases lining up with TRBD1. The CDR3 covers 14 residues. Losses at the gene ends were 5 bases for V and 3 bases for J; bases not matched to a gene: 6. Looked up from germline, CDR1 is SGHTA and CDR2 is FQGTGA. The CDR3 DNA reads as TGTGCCAGCAGCCAGACAGGGCTTGACTATGGCTACACCTTC. It encodes CASSQTGLDYGYTF.

The chain carries TRBV28 and TRBJ2-7; possibly TRBD2 for D (7 bases). V was trimmed by 3 bases and J by 5 bases, leaving 14 bases between them. CDR3 length equals 14 residues. Germline V gene data show CDR1 as MDHEN and CDR2 as SYDVKM. CDR3 protein: CASSLLGGANEQYF. For the CDR3, the DNA is TGTGCCAGCAGTTTGTTGGGGGGGGCGAACGAGCAGTACTTC.

V and J are TRBV7-3 and TRBJ2-5, with TRBD2 matching 11 bases. The CDR3 runs to 16 residues. Germline CDR1 reads SGHTA; CDR2 reads FQGTGA. V was pared by 1 base and J by 4 bases, with 5 bases of the junction left unmatched. The CDR3 loop reads CASSLSSGGAGETQYF. DNA for the CDR3: TGTGCCAGCAGCTTAAGTAGCGGGGGGGCCGGAGAGACCCAGTACTTC.

V usage is TRBV27 and J usage is TRBJ1-6; TRBD1 matches 7 bases. Germline V gives CDR1 MNHEY, CDR2 SMNVEV (reference sequence). This CDR3 region has 14 residues. Trimming cost V 6 bases and J 7 bases; bases outside gene matches: 6. CDR3: CASSPGTANSPLHF. In DNA, the CDR3 is TGTGCCAGCAGCCCCGGGACAGCGAATTCACCCCTCCACTTT.

This clone turned up a few times. This chain uses TRBV7-2 with TRBJ2-7; D gene unclear. Trimming pared 3 bases from V and 3 bases from J, leaving 9 bases between. The length of the CDR3 is 13 residues. From germline, CDR1 is SGHTA and CDR2 FQGNSA. The CDR3 sequence: CASSFQAFYEQYF. CDR3 bases: TGTGCCAGCAGCTTCCAGGCCTTCTACGAGCAGTACTTC.

J is TRBJ1-1 and V is TRBV5-1, with 10 bases identical to TRBD1. In germline, CDR1 is SGHRS, CDR2 YFSETQ. The CDR3 sequence is 14 residues long. V was pared by 4 bases and J by 5 bases, with 5 bases of the junction left unmatched. CDR3 residues: CASSPWTGGTEAFF. CDR3 bases: TGCGCCAGCAGCCCATGGACAGGGGGGACTGAAGCTTTCTTT.

The chain couples TRBV11-2 to TRBJ1-1, with D hard to call. The germline V and J ends were trimmed by 1 base and 6 bases, with 3 bases remaining between them. This CDR3 is 11 amino acids long. The V gene's germline CDR1 is SGHAT and CDR2 FQNNGV. The CDR3 sequence is CASSLASEAFF. The DNA for the CDR3 is TGTGCCAGCAGCTTAGCATCTGAAGCTTTCTTT.